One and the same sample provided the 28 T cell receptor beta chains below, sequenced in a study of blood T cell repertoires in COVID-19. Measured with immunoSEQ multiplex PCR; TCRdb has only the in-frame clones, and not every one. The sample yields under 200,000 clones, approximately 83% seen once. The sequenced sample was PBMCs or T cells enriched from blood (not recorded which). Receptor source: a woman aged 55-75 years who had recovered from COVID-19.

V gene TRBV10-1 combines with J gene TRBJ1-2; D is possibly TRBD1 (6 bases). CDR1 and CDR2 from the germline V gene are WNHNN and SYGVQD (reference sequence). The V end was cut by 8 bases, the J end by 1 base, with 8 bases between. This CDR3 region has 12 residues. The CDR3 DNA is TGCGCCAGCGGGACATTTAACTATGGCTACACCTTC. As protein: CASGTFNYGYTF.

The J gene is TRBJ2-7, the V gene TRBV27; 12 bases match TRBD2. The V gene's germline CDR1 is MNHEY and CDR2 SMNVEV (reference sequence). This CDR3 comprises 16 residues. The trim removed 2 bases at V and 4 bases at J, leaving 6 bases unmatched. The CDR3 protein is CASSLTSSGRAYEQYF. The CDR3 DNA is TGTGCCAGCAGTTTAACTTCTAGCGGGAGGGCTTACGAGCAGTACTTC.

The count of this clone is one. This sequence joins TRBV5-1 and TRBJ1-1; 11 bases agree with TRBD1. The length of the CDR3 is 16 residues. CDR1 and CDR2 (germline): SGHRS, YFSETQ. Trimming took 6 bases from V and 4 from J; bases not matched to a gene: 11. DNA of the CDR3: TGCGCCAGCACCGTGGGGACGGGGACAGGGGGCACTGAAGCTTTCTTT. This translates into CASTVGTGTGGTEAFF. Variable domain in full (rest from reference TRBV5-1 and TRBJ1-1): KAGVTQTPRYLIKTRGQQVTLSCSPISGHRSVSWYQQTPGQGLQFLFEYFSETQRNKGNFPGRFSGRQFSNSRSEMNVSTLELGDSALYLCASTVGTGTGGTEAFFGQGTRLTVV.

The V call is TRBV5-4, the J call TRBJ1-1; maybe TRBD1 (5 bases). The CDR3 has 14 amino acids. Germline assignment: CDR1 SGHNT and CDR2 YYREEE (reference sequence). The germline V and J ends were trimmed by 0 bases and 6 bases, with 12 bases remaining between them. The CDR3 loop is CASSLGRREAEAFF. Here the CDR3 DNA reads TGTGCCAGCAGCTTGGGACGCAGGGAAGCTGAAGCTTTCTTT.

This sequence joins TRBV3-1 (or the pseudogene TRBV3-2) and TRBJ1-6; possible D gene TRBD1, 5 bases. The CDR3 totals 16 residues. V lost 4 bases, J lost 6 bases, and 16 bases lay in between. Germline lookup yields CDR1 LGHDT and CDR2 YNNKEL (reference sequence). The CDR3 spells CASSPSQGHFNSPLHF. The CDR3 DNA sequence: TGTGCCAGCAGCCCTTCCCAGGGCCATTTTAATTCACCCCTCCACTTT.

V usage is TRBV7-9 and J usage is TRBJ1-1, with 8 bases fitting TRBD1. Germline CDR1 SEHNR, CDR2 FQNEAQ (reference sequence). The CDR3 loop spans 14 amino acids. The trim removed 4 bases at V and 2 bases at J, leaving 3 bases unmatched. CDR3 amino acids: CASSYDRGNTEAFF. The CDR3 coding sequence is TGTGCCAGCAGCTACGACAGGGGAAACACTGAAGCTTTCTTT.

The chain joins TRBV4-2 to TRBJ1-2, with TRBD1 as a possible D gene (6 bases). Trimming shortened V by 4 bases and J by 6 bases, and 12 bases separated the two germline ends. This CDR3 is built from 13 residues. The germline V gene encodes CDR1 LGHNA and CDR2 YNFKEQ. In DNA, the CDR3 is TGTGCCAGCAGCCGAGAGGGGGGGGATGGCTACACCTTC. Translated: CASSREGGDGYTF.

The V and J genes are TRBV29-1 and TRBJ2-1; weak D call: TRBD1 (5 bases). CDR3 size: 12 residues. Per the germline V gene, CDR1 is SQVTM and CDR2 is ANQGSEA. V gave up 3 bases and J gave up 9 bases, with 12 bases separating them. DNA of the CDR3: TGCAGCGTTGACCGCAGGGAATTTGAGCAGTTCTTC. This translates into CSVDRREFEQFF.

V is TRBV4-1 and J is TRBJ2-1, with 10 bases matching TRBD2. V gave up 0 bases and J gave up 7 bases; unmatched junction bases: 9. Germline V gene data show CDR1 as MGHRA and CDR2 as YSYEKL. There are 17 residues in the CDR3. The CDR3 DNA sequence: TGCGCCAGCAGCCAAGAACTAGCGGGATATCTTGGTAATGAGCAGTTCTTC. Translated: CASSQELAGYLGNEQFF.

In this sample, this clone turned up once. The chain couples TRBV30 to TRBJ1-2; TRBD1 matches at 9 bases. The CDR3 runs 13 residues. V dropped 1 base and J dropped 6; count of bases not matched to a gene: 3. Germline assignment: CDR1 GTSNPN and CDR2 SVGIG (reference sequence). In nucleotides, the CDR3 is TGTGCCTGGAGTGCTGGGACAGGGAATGGCTACACCTTC. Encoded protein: CAWSAGTGNGYTF.

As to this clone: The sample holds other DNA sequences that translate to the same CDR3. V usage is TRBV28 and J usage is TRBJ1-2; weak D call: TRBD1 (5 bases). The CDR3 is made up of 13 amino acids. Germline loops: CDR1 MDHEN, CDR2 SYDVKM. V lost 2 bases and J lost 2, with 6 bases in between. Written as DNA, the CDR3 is TGTGCCAGCAGTTTAACAGGCAACTATGGCTACACCTTC. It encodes CASSLTGNYGYTF.

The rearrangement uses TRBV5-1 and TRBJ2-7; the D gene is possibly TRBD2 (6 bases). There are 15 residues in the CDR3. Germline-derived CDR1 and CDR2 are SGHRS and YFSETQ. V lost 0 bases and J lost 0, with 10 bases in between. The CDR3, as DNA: TGCGCCAGCAGCTTGGTGCGGGGCCTCTCCTACGAGCAGTACTTC. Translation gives CASSLVRGLSYEQYF.

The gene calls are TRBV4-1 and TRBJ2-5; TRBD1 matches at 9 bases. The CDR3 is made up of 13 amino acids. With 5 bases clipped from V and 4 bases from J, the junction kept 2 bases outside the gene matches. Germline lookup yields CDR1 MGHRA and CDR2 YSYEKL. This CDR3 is CASSTTGGETQYF. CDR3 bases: TGCGCCAGCAGCACGACAGGGGGAGAGACCCAGTACTTC.

CDR3 nucleotide sequence: TGTGCCAGCAGGGGCTTGGGTGGCCGCACAGATACGCAGTATTTT. Its protein is CASRGLGGRTDTQYF. V and J are TRBV6-5 and TRBJ2-3; no definite D call. V gave up 6 bases and J gave up 1 base, with 14 bases separating them. There are 15 residues in the CDR3. Germline values: CDR1 MNHEY, CDR2 SVGAGI.

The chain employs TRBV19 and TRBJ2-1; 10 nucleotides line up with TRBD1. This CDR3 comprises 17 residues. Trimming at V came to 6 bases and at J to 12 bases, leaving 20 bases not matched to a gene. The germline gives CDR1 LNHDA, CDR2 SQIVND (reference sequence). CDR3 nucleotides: TGTGCCAGTAGCCCCGGGCCTCGGGACAGGGGAGTAGTAAGGCAGTTCTTC. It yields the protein CASSPGPRDRGVVRQFF.

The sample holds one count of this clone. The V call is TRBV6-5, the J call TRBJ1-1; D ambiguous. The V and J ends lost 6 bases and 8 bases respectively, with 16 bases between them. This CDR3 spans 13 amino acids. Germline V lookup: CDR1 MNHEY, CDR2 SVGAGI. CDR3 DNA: TGTGCCAGCAGCCGGACTCAGACGATAGAAGCTTTCTTT. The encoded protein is CASSRTQTIEAFF.

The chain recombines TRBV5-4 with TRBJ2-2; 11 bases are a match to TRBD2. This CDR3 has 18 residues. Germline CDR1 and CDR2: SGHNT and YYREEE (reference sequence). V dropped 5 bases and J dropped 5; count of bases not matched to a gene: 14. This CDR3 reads CASSLLRGTSGGTGELFF. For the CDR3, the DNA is TGTGCCAGCAGTTTGCTGCGCGGGACTAGCGGTGGGACCGGGGAGCTGTTTTTT.

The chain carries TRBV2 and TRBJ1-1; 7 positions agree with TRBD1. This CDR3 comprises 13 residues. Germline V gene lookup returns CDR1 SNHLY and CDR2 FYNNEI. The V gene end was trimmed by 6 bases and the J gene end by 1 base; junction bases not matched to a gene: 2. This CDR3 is CASSTGENTEAFF. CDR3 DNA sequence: TGTGCCAGCAGCACAGGGGAGAACACTGAAGCTTTCTTT.

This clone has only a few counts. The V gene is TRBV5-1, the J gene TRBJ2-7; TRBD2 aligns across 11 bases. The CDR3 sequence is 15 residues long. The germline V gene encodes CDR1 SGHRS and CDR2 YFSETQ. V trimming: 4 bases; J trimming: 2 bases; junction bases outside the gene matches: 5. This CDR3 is CASSPKTSGTYEQYF. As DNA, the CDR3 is TGCGCCAGCAGCCCAAAGACTAGCGGGACCTACGAGCAGTACTTC.

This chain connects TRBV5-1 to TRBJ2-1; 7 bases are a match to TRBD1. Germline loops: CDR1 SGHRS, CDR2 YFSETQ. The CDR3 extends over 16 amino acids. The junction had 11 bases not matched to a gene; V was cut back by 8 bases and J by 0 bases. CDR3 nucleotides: TGCGCCAGGATCCCTTCGACAGGGAACTCCTACAATGAGCAGTTCTTC. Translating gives CARIPSTGNSYNEQFF.

CDR3 residues: CASSDGQGASSLHF. DNA for the CDR3: TGTGCCAGCAGCGACGGACAGGGGGCATCTTCCCTCCACTTT. The rearrangement links TRBV9 to TRBJ1-6; 11 positions match TRBD1. The CDR3 runs to 14 residues. V lost 3 bases and J lost 14; bases outside the gene matches: 7. The germline V gene has CDR1 SGDLS and CDR2 YYNGEE.

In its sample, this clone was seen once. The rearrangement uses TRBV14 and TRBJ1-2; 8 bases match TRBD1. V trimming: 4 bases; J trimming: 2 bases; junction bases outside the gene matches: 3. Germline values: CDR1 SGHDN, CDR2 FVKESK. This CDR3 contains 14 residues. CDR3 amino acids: CASSLGTGNYGYTF. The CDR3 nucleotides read TGTGCCAGCAGCCTCGGGACAGGAAACTATGGCTACACCTTC.

In nucleotides, the CDR3 is TGTGCCAGCAGTTCCGGGACAGTCTATGGCTACACCTTC. It codes for CASSSGTVYGYTF. J is TRBJ1-2 and V is TRBV2; 7 positions match TRBD1. This CDR3 comprises 13 residues. Trimming cost V 5 bases and J 4 bases; bases outside gene matches: 4. In germline, CDR1 is SNHLY, CDR2 FYNNEI.

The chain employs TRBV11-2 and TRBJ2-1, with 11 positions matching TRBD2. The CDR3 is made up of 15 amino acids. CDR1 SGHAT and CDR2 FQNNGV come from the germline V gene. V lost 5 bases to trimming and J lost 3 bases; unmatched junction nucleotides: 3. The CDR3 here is CASSLGLAGYNEQFF. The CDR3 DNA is TGTGCCAGCAGCCTTGGACTAGCGGGCTACAATGAGCAGTTCTTC.

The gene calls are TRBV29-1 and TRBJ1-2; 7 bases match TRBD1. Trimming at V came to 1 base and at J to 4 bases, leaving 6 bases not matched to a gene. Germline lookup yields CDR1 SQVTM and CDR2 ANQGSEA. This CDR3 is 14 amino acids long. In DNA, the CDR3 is TGCAGCGTTGAAGTCCAGACAGGGATCTATGGCTACACCTTC. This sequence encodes CSVEVQTGIYGYTF.

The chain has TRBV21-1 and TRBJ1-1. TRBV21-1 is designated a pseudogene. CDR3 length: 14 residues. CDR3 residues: CASSPDVGGAEAFF. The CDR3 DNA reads TGTGCCAGCAGCCCCGATGTGGGGGGGGCTGAAGCTTTCTTT.

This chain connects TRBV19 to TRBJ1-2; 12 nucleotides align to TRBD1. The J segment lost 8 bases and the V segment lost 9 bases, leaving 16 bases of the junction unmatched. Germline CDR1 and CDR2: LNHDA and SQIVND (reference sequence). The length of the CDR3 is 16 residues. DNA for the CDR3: TGTGCCAGCTACCAACCCGGGACAGGGGGCACGGGCGGCTACACCTTC. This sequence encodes CASYQPGTGGTGGYTF.

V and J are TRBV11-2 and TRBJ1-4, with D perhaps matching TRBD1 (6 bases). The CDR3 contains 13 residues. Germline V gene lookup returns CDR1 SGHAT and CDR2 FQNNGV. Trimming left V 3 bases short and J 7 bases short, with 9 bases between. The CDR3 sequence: CASSFGQSEKLFF. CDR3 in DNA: TGTGCCAGCAGCTTCGGACAGTCTGAAAAACTGTTTTTT.